The 16 T cell receptor beta chains below were found in one sample sequenced in a study. Each CDR3 protein gets one entry after TCRdb re-called the RT-PCR reads with MiXCR. The sample lists about 700,000 distinct CDR3 sequences, around 14% occurring once. The sequenced sample was memory CD4+ T cells from blood. The receptor source for this set is a female donor in good health, serving as a healthy control.

The sample holds a few counts of this clonotype. CDR3 amino acids: CATSRDRDAASYEQYF. The CDR3 DNA reads as TGTGCCACCAGCAGAGATAGGGACGCCGCCTCCTACGAGCAGTACTTC. The chain links TRBV15 to TRBJ2-7; the D call may be TRBD1 or TRBD2 (5 bases each). Germline CDR1 LNHNV, CDR2 YYDKDF (reference sequence). The CDR3 consists of 16 residues. Between the trimmed V and J ends, which lost 0 bases and 0 bases, there was a span of 12 bases.

This clonotype was picked up many times. The chain recombines TRBV6-5 with TRBJ2-1; D tentatively fits TRBD1 or TRBD2 (5 bases each). CDR1 MNHEY and CDR2 SVGAGI come from the germline V gene. CDR3 length: 13 residues. Trimming took 7 bases from V and 6 from J, leaving 13 bases between them. The CDR3 region has the DNA TGTGCCAGCACCAAGACGGGGACCAATGAGCAGTTCTTC. This encodes CASTKTGTNEQFF.

This clonotype was observed many times. The chain has TRBV10-3 and TRBJ2-7; 9 bases agree with TRBD2. Germline V lookup: CDR1 ENHRY, CDR2 SYGVKD. This CDR3 contains 14 residues. V gave up 10 bases and J gave up 0 bases; unmatched junction bases: 7. The CDR3 reads CATRREGDSYEQYF. CDR3 sequence (DNA): TGTGCCACCCGGCGGGAGGGGGACTCCTACGAGCAGTACTTC.

The genes are TRBV4-1 and TRBJ1-1, with unresolved D. V was trimmed by 0 bases and J by 8 bases, leaving 13 bases between them. Germline V gene lookup returns CDR1 MGHRA and CDR2 YSYEKL. CDR3 length equals 14 residues. The CDR3 spells CASSQDATVQEAFF. The CDR3 bases are TGCGCCAGCAGCCAAGATGCCACAGTACAAGAAGCTTTCTTT.

This clonotype was counted a few times. V and J are TRBV20-1 and TRBJ2-1, with D maybe TRBD1 (6 bases). Trimming removed 0 bases from V and 8 bases from J, with 20 bases in between. Germline CDR1 and CDR2: DFQATT and SNEGSKA (reference sequence). CDR3 length equals 16 residues. DNA of the CDR3: TGCAGTGCTAGAGATCCTAAGGGGGACGGGGTTGATGAGCAGTTCTTC. Its protein product is CSARDPKGDGVDEQFF.

With regard to this clonotype: An end of the junction does not agree with germline; a read error may underlie this. In DNA, the CDR3 is TGTGCCAGCAGCTTAGGCGGACAGGGGGCAAATGAGCAGTTCTTC. This sequence encodes CASSLGGQGANEQFF. The chain has TRBV12-3 or TRBV12-4 and TRBJ2-1, with 11 positions matching TRBD1. The CDR3 is 15 residues long.

Many counts were recorded for this clonotype. V and J are TRBV20-1 and TRBJ1-5; D call uncertain. The ends were cut back, 5 bases at V and 3 bases at J, with 17 bases in the middle. Germline CDR1 reads DFQATT; CDR2 reads SNEGSKA (reference sequence). The CDR3 is 15 amino acids. The CDR3, as DNA: TGCAGTGCTCTCTACGCTCCGGGAAACAATCAGCCCCAGCATTTT. It specifies CSALYAPGNNQPQHF.

CDR3 in DNA: TGTGCCGTCAACCTAGGACGGTACACTGAAGCTTTCTTT. Translating it yields CAVNLGRYTEAFF. V and J are TRBV5-4 and TRBJ1-1; unclear D gene. Between the trimmed V and J ends, which lost 10 bases and 3 bases, there was a span of 16 bases. Per germline, CDR1 SGHNT and CDR2 YYREEE (reference sequence). CDR3 length: 13 residues.

The rearrangement uses TRBV20-1 and TRBJ1-1, with D maybe TRBD1 (6 bases). Germline-derived CDR1 and CDR2 are DFQATT and SNEGSKA (reference sequence). V was pared by 3 bases and J by 5 bases, with 13 bases between. The CDR3 runs to 13 residues. CDR3 bases: TGCAGTGCTAGGCGACCCCAGGGGACTGAAGCTTTCTTT. Its protein product is CSARRPQGTEAFF.

This clonotype has only a few counts. The rearrangement joins TRBV4-2 to TRBJ1-6, with D uncertain. V was trimmed by 0 bases and J by 4 bases, leaving 10 bases between them. The CDR3 has 16 amino acids. CDR1 is LGHNA, CDR2 YNFKEQ, per germline. The DNA for the CDR3 is TGTGCCAGCAGCCAAGATGCCCAAGGATATAATTCACCCCTCCACTTT. Translated, it gives CASSQDAQGYNSPLHF.

This clonotype was seen more than once but under ten times. The chain joins TRBV12-3 or TRBV12-4 to TRBJ1-6; the D gene is possibly TRBD1 (5 bases). This CDR3 comprises 15 residues. V lost 7 bases to trimming and J lost 8 bases, with 18 bases between them. The CDR3 loop is CASTAGGPRDSPLHF. The CDR3 DNA is TGTGCCAGCACCGCCGGGGGACCGAGGGATTCACCCCTCCACTTT.

The sample holds many counts of this clonotype. V and J are TRBV11-2 and TRBJ1-6; possible D gene TRBD1, 5 bases. Germline V gene sequence: CDR1 SGHAT, CDR2 FQNNGV. Trimming removed 5 bases from V and 7 bases from J, with 18 bases in between. The CDR3 sequence is 16 residues long. CDR3 bases: TGTGCCAGCAGCCTTCTAATGGGGGACCAAAATTCACCCCTCCACTTT. Its translation: CASSLLMGDQNSPLHF.

V usage is TRBV18 and J usage is TRBJ1-2; D gene ambiguous. This CDR3 has 17 amino acids. With 0 bases removed from V and 7 bases from J, the gap between germline ends came to 21 bases. CDR1 is KGHSH and CDR2 is LQKENI in the germline V gene. The CDR3 region is CASSPPGGRGSLGGYTF. In nucleotides, the CDR3 is TGTGCCAGCTCACCACCGGGAGGGCGCGGATCCTTGGGTGGCTACACCTTC.

The chain recombines TRBV12-3 or TRBV12-4 with TRBJ1-3; D is perhaps TRBD1 (5 bases). V lost 4 bases to trimming and J lost 3 bases, with 10 bases between them. The CDR3 length is 14 residues. The CDR3: CASSSGLFGNTIYF. The CDR3 bases are TGTGCCAGCAGTTCGGGACTATTTGGAAACACCATATATTTT.

This clonotype was found many times. The chain joins TRBV11-2 to TRBJ2-3; TRBD2 matches 8 bases. J lost 0 bases, V lost 5 bases, and 4 bases had no gene match. The CDR3 extends over 15 amino acids. In germline, CDR1 is SGHAT, CDR2 FQNNGV. CDR3 in amino acids: CASSPTSVSTDTQYF. The CDR3 bases are TGTGCCAGCAGCCCGACTAGCGTGAGCACAGATACGCAGTATTTT.

As regards this clonotype: This likely comes from a read error, as the CDR3 has no conserved phenylalanine or tryptophan at its end. The CDR3 spells CASSQGGRDTDTQYS. The CDR3 bases are TGCGCCAGCAGCCAAGGTGGTAGGGACACAGATACGCAGTATTCT. The chain links TRBV4-3 to TRBJ2-3; D ambiguous. The CDR3 totals 15 residues. Germline values: CDR1 LGHNA, CDR2 YSLEER. Trimming removed 1 base at V and 2 bases at J, with 10 bases between.